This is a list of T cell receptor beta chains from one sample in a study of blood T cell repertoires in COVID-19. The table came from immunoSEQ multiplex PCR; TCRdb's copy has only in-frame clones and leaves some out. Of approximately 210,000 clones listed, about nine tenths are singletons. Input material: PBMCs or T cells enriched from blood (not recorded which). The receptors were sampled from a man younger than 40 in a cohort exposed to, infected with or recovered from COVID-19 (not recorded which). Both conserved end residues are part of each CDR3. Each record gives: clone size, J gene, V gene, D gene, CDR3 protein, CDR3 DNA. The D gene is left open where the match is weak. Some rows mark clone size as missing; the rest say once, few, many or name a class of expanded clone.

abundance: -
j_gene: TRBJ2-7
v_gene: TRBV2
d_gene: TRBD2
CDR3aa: CASITTGLAGGPINYEQYF
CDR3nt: TGTGCCAGCATCACAACAGGACTAGCGGGAGGGCCAATTAACTACGAGCAGTACTTC

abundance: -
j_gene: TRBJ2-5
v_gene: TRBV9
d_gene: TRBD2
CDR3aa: CASSPQIGGREGLRETQYF
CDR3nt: TGTGCCAGCAGCCCGCAAATAGGGGGGCGGGAGGGCCTCCGAGAGACCCAGTACTTC

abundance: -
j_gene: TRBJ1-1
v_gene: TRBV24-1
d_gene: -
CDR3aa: CATSPTAGGSNTEAFF
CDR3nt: TGTGCCACCAGCCCGACAGCGGGAGGATCGAACACTGAAGCTTTCTTT

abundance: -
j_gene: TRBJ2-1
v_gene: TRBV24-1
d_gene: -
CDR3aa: CATSDRKLDHNEQFF
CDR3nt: TGTGCCACCAGTGATCGGAAACTAGACCACAATGAGCAGTTCTTC

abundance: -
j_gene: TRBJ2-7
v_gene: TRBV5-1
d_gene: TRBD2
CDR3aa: CASSFSGSSHEQYF
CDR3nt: TGCGCCAGCAGCTTCAGCGGGAGTTCCCACGAGCAGTACTTC

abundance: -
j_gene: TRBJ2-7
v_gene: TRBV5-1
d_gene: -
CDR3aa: CASSPLAGSSYEQYF
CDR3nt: TGCGCCAGCAGCCCCCTGGCGGGATCTTCCTACGAGCAGTACTTC

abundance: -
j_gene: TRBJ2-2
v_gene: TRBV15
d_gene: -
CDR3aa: CATSRDPRVATGELFF
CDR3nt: TGTGCCACCAGCAGAGATCCCAGGGTTGCCACCGGGGAGCTGTTTTTT

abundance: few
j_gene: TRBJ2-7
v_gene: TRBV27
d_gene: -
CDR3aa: CASTPGQAPYEQYF
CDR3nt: TGTGCCAGCACCCCGGGACAAGCCCCCTACGAGCAGTACTTC

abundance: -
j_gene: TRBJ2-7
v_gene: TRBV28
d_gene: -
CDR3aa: CASAEPPEYEQYF
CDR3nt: TGTGCCAGCGCGGAGCCTCCTGAGTACGAGCAGTACTTC

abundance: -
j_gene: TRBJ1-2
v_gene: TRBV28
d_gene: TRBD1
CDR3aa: CASSSPGQGQDGYTF
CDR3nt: TGTGCCAGCAGTTCACCGGGACAGGGGCAGGATGGCTACACCTTC

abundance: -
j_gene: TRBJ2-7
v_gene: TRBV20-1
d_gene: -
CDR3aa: CSARRAYEQYF
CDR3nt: TGCAGTGCGAGGAGAGCCTACGAGCAGTACTTC

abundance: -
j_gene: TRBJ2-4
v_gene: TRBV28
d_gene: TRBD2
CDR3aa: CASSRGGLAARSSYF
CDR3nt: TGTGCCAGCAGCCGGGGGGGACTAGCGGCAAGGTCTTCGTACTTC

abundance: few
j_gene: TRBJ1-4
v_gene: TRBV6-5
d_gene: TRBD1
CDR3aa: CASSQDRVNEKLFF
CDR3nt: TGTGCCAGCAGTCAGGACAGGGTTAATGAAAAACTGTTTTTT

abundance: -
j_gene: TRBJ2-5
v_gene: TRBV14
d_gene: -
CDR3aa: CASSHPIGGTPRETQYF
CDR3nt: TGTGCCAGCAGCCATCCAATCGGAGGGACTCCTCGAGAGACCCAGTACTTC

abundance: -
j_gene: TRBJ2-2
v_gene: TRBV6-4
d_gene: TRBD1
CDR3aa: CASSRTGNTGELFF
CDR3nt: TGTGCCAGCAGTCGGACAGGGAACACCGGGGAGCTGTTTTTT

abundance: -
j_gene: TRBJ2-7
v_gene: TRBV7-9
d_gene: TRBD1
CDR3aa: CASSRKRQGADEQYF
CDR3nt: TGTGCCAGCAGCCGAAAGCGACAGGGGGCAGACGAGCAGTACTTC

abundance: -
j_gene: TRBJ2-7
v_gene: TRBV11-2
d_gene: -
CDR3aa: CASSLEAVPFYSYEQYF
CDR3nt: TGTGCCAGCAGCTTAGAGGCAGTTCCCTTTTACTCCTACGAGCAGTACTTC

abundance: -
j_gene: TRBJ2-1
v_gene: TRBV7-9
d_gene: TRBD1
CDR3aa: CASSSRDRGPNEQFF
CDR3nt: TGTGCCAGCAGCTCGCGGGACAGGGGCCCCAATGAGCAGTTCTTC

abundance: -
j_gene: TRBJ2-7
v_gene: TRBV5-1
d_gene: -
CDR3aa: CASSLAGLSTYEQYF
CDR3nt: TGCGCCAGCAGCTTGGCCGGACTTTCAACCTACGAGCAGTACTTC

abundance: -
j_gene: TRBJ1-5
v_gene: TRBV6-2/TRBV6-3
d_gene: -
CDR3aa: CASSYVQGNQPQHF
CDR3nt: TGTGCCAGCAGTTACGTACAGGGAAATCAGCCCCAGCATTTT

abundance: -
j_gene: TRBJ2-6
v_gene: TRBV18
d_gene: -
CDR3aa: CASSVYSGANVLTF
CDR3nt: TGTGCCAGCTCAGTATACTCTGGGGCCAACGTCCTGACTTTC

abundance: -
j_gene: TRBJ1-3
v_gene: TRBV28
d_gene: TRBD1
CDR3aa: CASSGTGAGNTIYF
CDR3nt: TGTGCCAGCAGCGGGACAGGGGCTGGAAACACCATATATTTT

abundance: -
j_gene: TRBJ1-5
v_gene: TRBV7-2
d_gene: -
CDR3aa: CASSMEGSQPQHF
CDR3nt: TGTGCCAGCAGCATGGAGGGGAGCCAGCCCCAGCATTTT

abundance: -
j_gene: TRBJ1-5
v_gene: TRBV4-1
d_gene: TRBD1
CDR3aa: CASSQDGTGRQPQHF
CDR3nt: TGCGCCAGCAGCCAAGATGGGACAGGGAGACAGCCCCAGCATTTT

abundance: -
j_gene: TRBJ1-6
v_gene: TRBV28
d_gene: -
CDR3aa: CASSPQTGSSYNSPLHF
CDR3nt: TGTGCCAGCAGTCCCCAAACCGGGAGCTCCTATAATTCACCCCTCCACTTT

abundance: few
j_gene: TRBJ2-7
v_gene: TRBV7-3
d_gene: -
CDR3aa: CASSLDYSYEQYF
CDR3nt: TGTGCCAGCAGCTTAGACTATTCCTACGAGCAGTACTTC

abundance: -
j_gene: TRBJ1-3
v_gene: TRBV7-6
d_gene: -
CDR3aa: CASSSTSAAKAGNTIYF
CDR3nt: TGTGCCAGCAGCTCGACCTCAGCAGCAAAAGCGGGAAACACCATATATTTT

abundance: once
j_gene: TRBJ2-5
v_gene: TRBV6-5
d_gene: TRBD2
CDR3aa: CASSYQSGIGAQYF
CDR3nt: TGTGCCAGCAGTTACCAAAGCGGGATCGGGGCCCAGTACTTC